Below, 16 T cell receptor beta chains from the same sample are listed, as sequenced in a study of blood T cell repertoires in COVID-19. The protocol was immunoSEQ multiplex PCR, while the TCRdb copy is restricted to in-frame clones and leaves out a portion. This repertoire shows approximately 670,000 clones, about nine tenths found once; its top ten account for about 0.24%. The sequenced sample was peripheral blood. These receptor sequences come from a woman under 30 with acute or convalescent COVID-19.

This sequence joins TRBV9 and TRBJ1-2, with D hard to call. The CDR3 extends over 15 amino acids. Deletions cut 1 base from V and 4 bases from J, with 14 bases between. The germline V gene has CDR1 SGDLS and CDR2 YYNGEE. The CDR3 DNA sequence: TGTGCCAGCAGCGTAAGTAGCGCAGATCTCTATGGCTACACCTTC. Its protein product is CASSVSSADLYGYTF.

CDR3 loop: CASSFGQTLQETQYF. The CDR3 bases are TGTGCCAGCTCGTTTGGACAGACCCTACAAGAGACCCAGTACTTC. The rearrangement joins TRBV18 to TRBJ2-5, with a weak D call TRBD1 (6 bases). Germline assignment: CDR1 KGHSH and CDR2 LQKENI. Trimming cost V 6 bases and J 2 bases, with 16 bases left between them. The CDR3 length is 15 residues.

The V and J genes are TRBV19 and TRBJ1-1; a weak D match, TRBD1 (6 bases). Germline loops: CDR1 LNHDA, CDR2 SQIVND (reference sequence). The CDR3 is 14 residues long. Between the trimmed V and J ends, which lost 6 bases and 4 bases, there was a span of 15 bases. The CDR3 DNA follows: TGTGCCAGTAGCACAGGGTTGGGGAGCACTGAAGCTTTCTTT. This gives the protein CASSTGLGSTEAFF.

V gene TRBV4-3 combines with J gene TRBJ1-1; D is unclear. The CDR3 is 16 residues long. Between the trimmed V and J ends, which lost 0 bases and 0 bases, there was a span of 11 bases. Looked up from germline, CDR1 is LGHNA and CDR2 is YSLEER. CDR3 DNA sequence: TGCGCCAGCAGCCAAGATTACGGACTTATGAACACTGAAGCTTTCTTT. This codes for CASSQDYGLMNTEAFF.

The rearrangement uses TRBV13 and TRBJ2-5, with D unresolved. Germline V lookup: CDR1 PRHDT, CDR2 FYEKMQ (reference sequence). This CDR3 is built from 16 residues. Trimming stripped 0 bases from V and 2 bases from J, with 13 bases between. CDR3 in amino acids: CASSLGLRVSQETQYF. CDR3 coding DNA: TGTGCCAGCAGCTTAGGCCTAAGAGTATCACAAGAGACCCAGTACTTC.

The chain carries TRBV7-2 and TRBJ1-4; D remains ambiguous. Germline V gene lookup returns CDR1 SGHTA and CDR2 FQGNSA. The CDR3 consists of 16 residues. Trimming removed 5 bases from V and 4 bases from J, with 17 bases in between. The CDR3 nucleotides are TGTGCCAGCAGCCCACGTGCGGGGAGGGATAATGAAAAACTGTTTTTT. Encoded protein: CASSPRAGRDNEKLFF.

The genes are TRBV14 and TRBJ2-1; TRBD1 matches at 10 bases. The CDR3 is 20 amino acids. V was clipped by 0 bases and J by 9 bases; unmatched bases: 20. Germline CDR1 SGHDN, CDR2 FVKESK. CDR3 bases: TGTGCCAGCAGCCAAGATTGGGAACCCCCGCGACAGGGGGCACTGGGTGAGCAGTTCTTC. Its translation: CASSQDWEPPRQGALGEQFF.

V is TRBV5-1 and J is TRBJ2-3; D ambiguous. This CDR3 has 14 residues. Germline V CDR1 and CDR2: SGHRS, YFSETQ. V gave up 0 bases and J gave up 4 bases, with 9 bases separating them. CDR3 coding DNA: TGCGCCAGCAGCTTGGGTCAGTTATCAGATACGCAGTATTTT. Amino acids: CASSLGQLSDTQYF.

The chain uses TRBV28 and TRBJ2-1, with 7 nucleotides matching TRBD2. Germline trimming cut 7 bases from V and 7 bases from J; bases unmatched to any gene: 10. CDR3 length equals 14 residues. Germline CDR1 reads MDHEN; CDR2 reads SYDVKM. In nucleotides, the CDR3 is TGTGCCAGCACCCCTTTGCTAGCGGCGAATGAGCAGTTCTTC. Its translation: CASTPLLAANEQFF.

This rearrangement joins TRBV9 to TRBJ2-3; 10 nucleotides align to TRBD2. Germline CDR1 reads SGDLS; CDR2 reads YYNGEE. The CDR3 has 17 amino acids. V gave up 2 bases and J gave up 2 bases; unmatched junction bases: 8. The CDR3 DNA reads as TGTGCCAGCAGCGTGAGGTCTAGCGGGGGTTTCACAGATACGCAGTATTTT. Its translation is CASSVRSSGGFTDTQYF. The full variable domain, rest sourced from reference TRBV9 and TRBJ2-3, is DSGVTQTPKHLITATGQRVTLRCSPRSGDLSVYWYQQSLDQGLQFLIQYYNGEERAKGNILERFSAQQFPDLHSELNLSSLELGDSALYFCASSVRSSGGFTDTQYFGPGTRLTVL.

The CDR3 reads CARPASREVPNTIYF. The CDR3 DNA reads as TGTGCCAGGCCTGCTAGCCGGGAAGTGCCAAACACCATATATTTT. The chain joins TRBV5-3 to TRBJ1-3, with no clear D. TRBV5-3 is reported as an ORF; its role is uncertain. The V end lost 8 bases, the J end lost 6 bases, and 21 bases lay between the germline ends. The CDR3 extends over 15 amino acids.

The chain recombines TRBV19 with TRBJ2-3; 7 bases fit TRBD1. Germline CDR1 LNHDA, CDR2 SQIVND (reference sequence). The CDR3 is 16 amino acids. J lost 5 bases, V lost 4 bases, and 12 bases had no gene match. CDR3 residues: CASSTGQATGQDTQYF. The CDR3 DNA follows: TGTGCCAGTAGTACCGGACAGGCTACGGGTCAAGATACGCAGTATTTT.

The chain is built from TRBV15 and TRBJ1-2; 10 bases line up with TRBD1. V lost 0 bases, J lost 9 bases, and 7 bases stayed unmatched. The CDR3 has 15 amino acids. The V gene's germline CDR1 is LNHNV and CDR2 YYDKDF (reference sequence). CDR3 in amino acids: CATSRDGTGEISYTF. CDR3 in DNA: TGTGCCACCAGCAGAGATGGGACAGGGGAAATTAGCTACACCTTC.

The rearrangement uses TRBV6-5 and TRBJ2-7; D is possibly TRBD1 (5 bases). The CDR3 runs 14 residues. With 6 bases removed from V and 6 bases from J, the gap between germline ends came to 18 bases. Germline V gives CDR1 MNHEY, CDR2 SVGAGI. The CDR3: CASRIAGNFREQYF. The CDR3 coding sequence is TGTGCCAGCAGAATTGCAGGGAATTTCCGCGAGCAGTACTTC.

This chain links TRBV5-1 with TRBJ2-3, with D possibly TRBD1 on 6 matching bases. Per germline, CDR1 SGHRS and CDR2 YFSETQ. V was cut by 0 bases and J by 10 bases, with 9 bases left in between. The CDR3 is 12 amino acids. The CDR3 region has the DNA TGCGCCAGCAGCTTGGACAGGGAAGCGCAGTATTTT. Its translation is CASSLDREAQYF.

The chain recombines TRBV2 with TRBJ1-3; TRBD1 might be the D (6 bases). V lost 7 bases, J lost 1 base, and 17 bases lay in between. The CDR3 contains 16 residues. Germline V gives CDR1 SNHLY, CDR2 FYNNEI. CDR3 amino acids: CASKPDSGDSGNTIYF. The CDR3 nucleotides read TGTGCCAGCAAACCGGACAGCGGAGATTCTGGAAACACCATATATTTT.